Listed below are T cell receptor beta chains from one sample, sequenced in a study of blood T cell repertoires in COVID-19. The method was immunoSEQ multiplex PCR; TCRdb's version includes in-frame clones alone and lacks a portion of them. Among a few hundred thousand clones listed, roughly 90% were seen once. Source material: PBMCs or T cells enriched from blood (not recorded which). The receptors here all came from a woman between 40 and 50 years old who had been exposed to COVID-19. Both conserved end residues are trimmed from each CDR3.

CDR3: ASRVRGAQTQY
J: TRBJ2-5
length: 11
V: TRBV2

CDR3: ASTRGVGTYTEAF
J: TRBJ1-1
length: 13
V: TRBV5-1

CDR3: ASSSLPGQGNTEAF
J: TRBJ1-1
length: 14
V: TRBV27

CDR3: ASSPGQYYGYT
J: TRBJ1-2
length: 11
V: TRBV7-8

CDR3: ASTHQEETQY
J: TRBJ2-5
length: 10
V: TRBV6-5

CDR3: ASSEKTGRETQY
J: TRBJ2-5
length: 12
V: TRBV2

CDR3: ASSQSGQGELISTDTQY
J: TRBJ2-3
length: 17
V: TRBV4-1

CDR3: ASSLNIASYEQY
J: TRBJ2-7
length: 12
V: TRBV5-8

CDR3: AWSGQGVSPLH
J: TRBJ1-6
length: 11
V: TRBV30

CDR3: ASLYGGGAEAF
J: TRBJ1-1
length: 11
V: TRBV2

CDR3: ASSPPRPYNEQF
J: TRBJ2-1
length: 12
V: TRBV6-2/TRBV6-3

CDR3: ASSLTGNEQF
J: TRBJ2-1
length: 10
V: TRBV7-8

CDR3: ATSLAGGDTQY
J: TRBJ2-3
length: 11
V: TRBV24-1

CDR3: ASSEDPAGFYGYT
J: TRBJ1-2
length: 13
V: TRBV2

CDR3: ASSPQRGWGNEQF
J: TRBJ2-1
length: 13
V: TRBV28

CDR3: ASSKLRDIYGYT
J: TRBJ1-2
length: 12
V: TRBV6-5

CDR3: AITAGGTGELF
J: TRBJ2-2
length: 11
V: TRBV10-3

CDR3: ASSWGIQGAQY
J: TRBJ2-5
length: 11
V: TRBV5-4

CDR3: ASAERQAYNEQF
J: TRBJ2-1
length: 12
V: TRBV2

CDR3: ASSLGTGWNTEAF
J: TRBJ1-1
length: 13
V: TRBV5-4

CDR3: ASSFLGGSGLGQY
J: TRBJ2-7
length: 13
V: TRBV7-2

CDR3: ASSLDRQGNTIY
J: TRBJ1-3
length: 12
V: TRBV5-1

CDR3: ASSLQGTQY
J: TRBJ2-3
length: 9
V: TRBV5-1

CDR3: ASSLVALNTEAF
J: TRBJ1-1
length: 12
V: TRBV7-2

CDR3: ASSRGPEDYGYT
J: TRBJ1-2
length: 12
V: TRBV10-2

CDR3: ASSESGRVGNTIY
J: TRBJ1-3
length: 13
V: TRBV25-1

CDR3: ASTLEYGYT
J: TRBJ1-2
length: 9
V: TRBV2

CDR3: ASSEVEGGGYT
J: TRBJ1-2
length: 11
V: TRBV6-1

CDR3: ASSGTSGFNEQF
J: TRBJ2-1
length: 12
V: TRBV2

CDR3: ASSQVDEGPIY
J: TRBJ1-3
length: 11
V: TRBV3-1/TRBV3-2

CDR3: ASKEGPSNQPQH
J: TRBJ1-5
length: 12
V: TRBV6-5

CDR3: ASSLGATGGYYGYT
J: TRBJ1-2
length: 14
V: TRBV5-1

CDR3: ASSLDGLAGPYEQY
J: TRBJ2-7
length: 14
V: TRBV5-1

CDR3: ATSDPGVTDTQY
J: TRBJ2-3
length: 12
V: TRBV24-1

CDR3: ASSPGWDRGHEQF
J: TRBJ2-1
length: 13
V: TRBV5-1